This T cell receptor (beta chain) stems from a study of blood T cell repertoires in COVID-19. Across the whole study: Sample material is recorded as cDNA or gDNA derived from T cells, B-cell-depleted T cells, or PBMCs.

TCRdb's table, derived via immunoSEQ multiplex PCR, lists solely in-frame clones and lacks some. The table includes about 160,000 clones, 87% detected once. The length of the CDR3 is 15 residues. The germline CDR1 and CDR2 sequences are SGHDT and YYEEEE. Trimming cost V 3 bases and J 6 bases; bases outside gene matches: 8. The clonotype originates from a woman aged 40 to 50 who had been exposed to COVID-19. The sequencing input was PBMCs or T cells enriched from blood (not recorded which). This chain joins TRBV5-6 and TRBJ1-4; 7 nucleotides line up with TRBD1. The CDR3, as DNA: TGTGCCAGCAGCTCGCCCACAGGGGCTTATGAAAAACTGTTTTTT. Translating it yields CASSSPTGAYEKLFF.